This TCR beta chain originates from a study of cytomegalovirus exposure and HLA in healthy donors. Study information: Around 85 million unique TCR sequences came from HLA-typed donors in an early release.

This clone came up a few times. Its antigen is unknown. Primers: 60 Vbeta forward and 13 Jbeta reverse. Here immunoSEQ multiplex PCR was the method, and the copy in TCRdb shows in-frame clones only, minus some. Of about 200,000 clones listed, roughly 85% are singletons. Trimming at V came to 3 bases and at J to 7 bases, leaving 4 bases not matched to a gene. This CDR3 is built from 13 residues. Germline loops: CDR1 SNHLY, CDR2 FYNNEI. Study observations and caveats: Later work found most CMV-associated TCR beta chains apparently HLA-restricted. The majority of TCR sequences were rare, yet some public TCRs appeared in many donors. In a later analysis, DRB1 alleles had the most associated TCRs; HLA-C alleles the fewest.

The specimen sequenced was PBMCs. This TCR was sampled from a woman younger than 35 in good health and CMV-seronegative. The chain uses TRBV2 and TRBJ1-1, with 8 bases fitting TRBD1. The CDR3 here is CASSERQGSEAFF. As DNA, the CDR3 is TGTGCCAGCAGTGAGAGACAGGGGAGTGAAGCTTTCTTT. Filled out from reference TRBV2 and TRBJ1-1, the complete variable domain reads EPEVTQTPSHQVTQMGQEVILRCVPISNHLYFYWYRQILGQKVEFLVSFYNNEISEKSEIFDDQFSVERPDGSNFTLKIRSTKLEDSAMYFCASSERQGSEAFFGQGTRLTVV.